This T cell receptor beta chain was documented in a study of human T cells and chemical hapten exposure. About the research overall: Small pooled library volume differences chiefly drove per-sample TCR yield variation.

The CDR3 covers 18 residues. Germline CDR1 and CDR2: SGHRS and YFSETQ. J gave up 4 bases and V 0 bases, and 13 bases lay outside the gene matches. Unique molecular identifiers were linked by the library to individual cDNA molecules. In TCRdb, the reads were re-called with MiXCR into one record per CDR3 protein. The repertoire has about 120,000 distinct CDR3 sequences, less than 10% of them found once; the top ten carry 1.4%. Unfractionated whole blood was the source from which total RNA was extracted. The V and J genes are TRBV5-1 and TRBJ2-1, with 7 positions matching TRBD1. This TCR came from a human donor in good health. Some clones in this sample may be carry-over from other donors' samples. Source material: whole blood. The CDR3 spells CASSLDLRQGLRYNEQFF. CDR3 bases: TGCGCCAGCAGCTTGGATCTAAGACAGGGTCTGAGGTACAATGAGCAGTTCTTC.